This is a list of T cell receptor beta chains from one sample in a study of CD8+CD57+ T cells in acquired aplastic anemia. TCRdb reanalysed the reads using MiXCR and keeps one entry per CDR3 protein. The sample yields some 190,000 distinct CDR3 sequences, around 45% seen once. The sample consisted of sorted CD4+, CD8+, or CD8+CD57+ T cells (not recorded which) from PBMCs. The receptors shown here come from a human donor in good health. Both conserved end residues are part of each CDR3. Clone size, where shown, is once, few, many, or a class for clones that have expanded.

TRBV6-2/TRBV6-3 - CASSYSTGGRGYTF
TRBV29-1 - CSVETPDTQYF
TRBV6-1 many CASSDPTTRYEQYF
TRBV6-9 - CASSYGAEAYEQYF
TRBV10-2 many CASSVAGISSYEQYF
TRBV5-6 many CASSAGRGGYTF
TRBV9 many CASSARSTTDYGYTF
TRBV19 - CASSIRDRVLWPLHF
TRBV7-8 many CASSSRFRDRDTEAFF
TRBV3-1 - CASRGREVGFYEQYF
TRBV20-1 many CMLMPPGRYNEQFF
TRBV5-1 - CASKRTGNSPLHF
TRBV7-2 many CASSPGGYTGELFF
TRBV10-1 - CASSPHRAGNTEAFF
TRBV24-1 - CATSDRDSSNQPQDF